This TCR beta chain originates from a study of technical replicates of blood from a few donors. With 2 bases clipped from V and 4 bases from J, the junction kept 12 bases outside the gene matches. The germline V gene has CDR1 SGHTS and CDR2 YDEGEE. The CDR3 totals 17 residues. Assay: immunoSEQ multiplex PCR; the TCRdb copy retains only in-frame clones and omits some. The sample holds 75,000 to 90,000 clones, around 95% seen once. The sequenced sample was T cells isolated from PBMCs. This sequence was found in a human donor in good health. The V call is TRBV5-8, the J call TRBJ1-2; 9 nucleotides match TRBD1. The CDR3 DNA sequence: TGTGCCAGCAGCTTTGGACAGGGGCATGAAGTGGGCTATGGCTACACCTTC. Residues: CASSFGQGHEVGYGYTF.